These 18 T cell receptor beta chains share one sample of origin, sequenced in a study of identical twins. TCRdb fed the 5' RACE reads into MiXCR, producing one record per CDR3 protein. The sample consists of about 530,000 distinct CDR3 sequences, 12% to 15% of them appearing once. These same data were also listed under a study on yellow fever vaccine responses in identical twins.

The sequenced sample was CD4+ T cells sorted from blood. Receptors originate from a woman aged 18 to 35 in good health.

This clonotype was detected ten times or more. The chain uses TRBV6-1 and TRBJ1-1; D is undetermined. The germline CDR1 and CDR2 sequences are MNHNS and SASEGT. This CDR3 contains 15 residues. V was clipped by 6 bases and J by 5 bases, with 19 bases between them. CDR3 loop: CASRQFQRGNTEAFF. In DNA, the CDR3 is TGTGCCAGCAGGCAATTTCAGCGTGGGAATACTGAAGCTTTCTTT.

This chain joins TRBV7-3 and TRBJ2-1, with 7 bases fitting TRBD2. The CDR3 length is 14 residues. CDR1 SGHTA and CDR2 FQGTGA come from the germline V gene. J was trimmed by 5 bases and V by 3 bases; bases with no gene match: 4. This chain's CDR3 is CASSFTGGNNEQFF. As DNA, the CDR3 is TGTGCCAGCAGCTTTACGGGGGGTAACAATGAGCAGTTCTTC.

In this sample, this clonotype turned up a few times. J is TRBJ2-1 and V is TRBV5-1, with 9 bases fitting TRBD1. CDR3 length equals 16 residues. CDR1 and CDR2 (germline): SGHRS, YFSETQ. J was trimmed by 4 bases and V by 3 bases; bases with no gene match: 8. The CDR3 here is CASSSTGTGPYNEQFF. The CDR3 nucleotides read TGCGCCAGCAGCTCCACCGGGACAGGGCCTTACAATGAGCAGTTCTTC. Complete variable domain (other parts from reference TRBV5-1 and TRBJ2-1): KAGVTQTPRYLIKTRGQQVTLSCSPISGHRSVSWYQQTPGQGLQFLFEYFSETQRNKGNFPGRFSGRQFSNSRSEMNVSTLELGDSALYLCASSSTGTGPYNEQFFGPGTRLTVL.

This clonotype was recorded a few times. CDR3 in amino acids: CASSYSKGKRSRLGENIQYF. The CDR3 nucleotides are TGTGCCAGCAGTTACTCGAAGGGGAAGAGGTCCCGATTGGGGGAAAACATTCAGTACTTC. V gene TRBV6-2 or TRBV6-3 combines with J gene TRBJ2-4; D possibly matches TRBD1 or TRBD2 (5 bases each). This CDR3 is 20 amino acids long. CDR1 and CDR2 (germline): MNHEY, SVGEGT. The V end lost 0 bases, the J end lost 5 bases, and 26 bases lay between the germline ends.

The chain employs TRBV7-2 and TRBJ2-7; D possibly uses TRBD1 or TRBD2 (7 bases each). Per germline, CDR1 SGHTA and CDR2 FQGNSA. This CDR3 has 12 amino acids. Trimming took off 5 bases at V and 7 bases at J, with 12 bases between the two ends. The CDR3 bases are TGTGCCAGCAGCCAGGGGGGGAGGGAGCAGTACTTC. Amino acid sequence: CASSQGGREQYF.

Of note for this clonotype: A read error may produce the germline difference seen at one junction end. The chain is built from TRBV5-1 and TRBJ2-1, with D perhaps matching TRBD2 (6 bases). CDR1 SGHRS and CDR2 YFSETQ come from the germline V gene. The CDR3 has 15 amino acids. Written as DNA, the CDR3 is TGCGTCAGCAGCTCCGGCGGGGCGCTTTTGAATGAGCAGTTCTTC. It translates to CVSSSGGALLNEQFF.

V usage is TRBV29-1 and J usage is TRBJ2-1; a possible D gene is TRBD2 (5 bases). This CDR3 spans 13 amino acids. V was trimmed by 3 bases and J by 0 bases, leaving 6 bases between them. CDR1 and CDR2 from the germline V gene are SQVTM and ANQGSEA. This chain's CDR3 is CSVDGDSYNEQFF. The CDR3 region has the DNA TGCAGCGTTGACGGGGACTCCTACAATGAGCAGTTCTTC.

Many counts were recorded for this clonotype. J is TRBJ1-4 and V is TRBV3-1; the D is unclear. CDR1 and CDR2 from the germline V gene are LGHDT and YNNKEL (reference sequence). Trimming left V 3 bases short and J 7 bases short, with 6 bases between. The CDR3 is 12 amino acids. The CDR3 loop reads CASSQVTEKLFF. The CDR3, as DNA: TGTGCCAGCAGCCAGGTGACTGAAAAACTGTTTTTT.

V and J are TRBV13 and TRBJ1-2; no clear D gene. Trimming took off 1 base at V and 4 bases at J, with 10 bases between the two ends. The V gene's germline CDR1 is PRHDT and CDR2 FYEKMQ (reference sequence). This CDR3 has 14 amino acids. CDR3 residues: CASSLAPPFYGYTF. The DNA of the CDR3 is TGTGCCAGCAGCTTAGCCCCCCCGTTCTATGGCTACACCTTC.

The chain carries TRBV3-1 and TRBJ2-4; 11 nucleotides match TRBD2. Germline V gives CDR1 LGHDT, CDR2 YNNKEL (reference sequence). CDR3 length: 16 amino acids. The junction had 8 bases not matched to a gene; V was cut back by 1 base and J by 9 bases. The CDR3 DNA reads as TGTGCCAGCAGCCAAGGCGGGACTAGCGGCTTCGGCATTCAGTACTTC. As protein: CASSQGGTSGFGIQYF.

This clonotype showed up many times. The CDR3 loop reads CASSPPAGEFGNEQFF. Written as DNA, the CDR3 is TGTGCCAGCAGTCCCCCAGCGGGAGAATTCGGCAATGAGCAGTTCTTC. The gene calls are TRBV12-3 or TRBV12-4 and TRBJ2-1, with TRBD2 matching 8 bases. This CDR3 spans 16 amino acids. V trimming: 5 bases; J trimming: 6 bases; junction bases outside the gene matches: 12.

The chain links TRBV6-5 to TRBJ1-1; no clear D gene. The CDR3 loop spans 14 amino acids. Germline values: CDR1 MNHEY, CDR2 SVGAGI. Trimming left V 1 base short and J 1 base short, with 7 bases between. CDR3 in amino acids: CASSYFSENTEAFF. CDR3 in DNA: TGTGCCAGCAGTTACTTCTCGGAGAACACTGAAGCTTTCTTT.

This chain uses TRBV11-3 with TRBJ1-1; D might be TRBD1 (5 bases). Trimming removed 5 bases from V and 8 bases from J, with 12 bases in between. The CDR3 sequence is 12 residues long. The germline V gene has CDR1 SGHNT and CDR2 YENEEA. For the CDR3, the DNA is TGTGCCAGCAGCGCCCCTGGACAAGAAGCTTTCTTT. It specifies CASSAPGQEAFF.

The rearrangement uses TRBV6-2 or TRBV6-3 and TRBJ2-1; D unresolved. Per germline, CDR1 MNHEY and CDR2 SVGEGT. This CDR3 region has 14 residues. Trimming pared 5 bases from V and 7 bases from J, leaving 15 bases between. The CDR3, as DNA: TGTGCCAGCAGTCCAATAGGGAATAAAAATGAGCAGTTCTTC. As protein: CASSPIGNKNEQFF.

The chain has TRBV7-3 and TRBJ2-4; D is unresolved. V was pared by 4 bases and J by 7 bases, with 8 bases between. Germline V gives CDR1 SGHTA, CDR2 FQGTGA. The CDR3 has 12 residues. The CDR3 sequence: CASSSDGNIQYF. The CDR3, as DNA: TGTGCCAGCAGCTCCGATGGGAACATTCAGTACTTC.

This clonotype was counted a few times. V is TRBV29-1 and J is TRBJ2-1; TRBD2 might be the D (5 bases). CDR1 is SQVTM, CDR2 ANQGSEA, per germline. The V end lost 4 bases, the J end lost 6 bases, and 7 bases lay between the germline ends. CDR3 length: 11 amino acids. In nucleotides, the CDR3 is TGCAGCGTTGTACGGGGCAATGAGCAGTTCTTC. It is translated as CSVVRGNEQFF.

CDR3 amino acids: CATSRDFPATYEQYV. The DNA of the CDR3 is TGTGCCACCAGCAGAGATTTCCCGGCAACCTACGAGCAGTACGTC. This chain joins TRBV15 and TRBJ2-7, with D unresolved. Germline V gives CDR1 LNHNV, CDR2 YYDKDF (reference sequence). CDR3 length: 15 residues. The V gene lost 0 bases and the J gene lost 2 bases, with 11 bases spanning the gap.

This clonotype was observed at least ten times. This chain uses TRBV20-1 with TRBJ2-2, with D possibly matching TRBD2 (7 bases). Trimming took 1 base from V and 2 from J, leaving 14 bases between them. Germline CDR1 reads DFQATT; CDR2 reads SNEGSKA (reference sequence). This CDR3 region has 16 residues. DNA for the CDR3: TGCAGTGCTAGAGCAGGGGCTAGCGGCAACACCGGGGAGCTGTTTTTT. Its protein product is CSARAGASGNTGELFF.